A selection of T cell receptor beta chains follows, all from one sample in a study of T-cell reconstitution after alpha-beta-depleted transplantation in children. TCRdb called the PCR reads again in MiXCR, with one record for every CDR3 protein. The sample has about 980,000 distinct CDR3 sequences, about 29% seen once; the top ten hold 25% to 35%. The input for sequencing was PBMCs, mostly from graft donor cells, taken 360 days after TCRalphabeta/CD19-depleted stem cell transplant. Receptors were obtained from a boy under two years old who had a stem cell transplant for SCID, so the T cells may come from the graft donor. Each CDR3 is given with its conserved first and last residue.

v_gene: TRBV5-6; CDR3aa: CASRQNRDRGIGEQFF
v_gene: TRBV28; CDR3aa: CASTWENEQFF
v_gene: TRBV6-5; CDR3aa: CASSYSMGLATSDTQYF
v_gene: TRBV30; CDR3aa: CAWSVWGTGELFF
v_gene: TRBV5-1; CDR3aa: CASSLLPGTHYEQYF
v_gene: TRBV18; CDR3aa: CASSPEGEQFF
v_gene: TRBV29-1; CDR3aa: CSVDGLPGHYGYTF
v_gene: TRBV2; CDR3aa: CASSVWEGYEQYF
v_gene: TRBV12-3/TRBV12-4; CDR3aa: CASSLEGFLGELTLSRPFYNEQFF
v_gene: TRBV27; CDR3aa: CASSSHIGQGYGYTF
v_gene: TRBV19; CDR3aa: CASSIPLPRIREGNEQFF
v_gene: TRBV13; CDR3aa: CASSFLAGVYNEQFF
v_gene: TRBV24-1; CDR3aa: CATSPTGLSQPQHF
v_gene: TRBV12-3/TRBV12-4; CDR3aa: CASSSWSGSRSTDTQYF
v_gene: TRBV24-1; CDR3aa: CATSDIGLAGGSSYNEQFF
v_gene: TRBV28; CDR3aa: CASSVTRGRGHNEQFF
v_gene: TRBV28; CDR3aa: CASSLGGAGAQETQYF
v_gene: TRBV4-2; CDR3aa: CASSQDYLRGQLFF
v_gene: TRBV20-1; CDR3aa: CSARQGLENEQYF
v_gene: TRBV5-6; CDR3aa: CASSWGPYEQYF
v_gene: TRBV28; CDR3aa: CASSPQRGGTFLSALFF
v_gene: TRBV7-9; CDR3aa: CASSLTGDRANTEAFF
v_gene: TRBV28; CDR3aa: CASRPDRLISSGANVLTF
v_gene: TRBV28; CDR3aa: CASSLLASQDEQYF
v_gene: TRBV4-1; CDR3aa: CASSQGRNNQPQHF
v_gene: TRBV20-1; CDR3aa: CSARMGPSYEQYF
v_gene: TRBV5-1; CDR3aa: CASSLERQGETQYF
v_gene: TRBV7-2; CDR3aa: CASSLTASGGNNEQFF
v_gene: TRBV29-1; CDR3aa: CSVGAAQETQYF
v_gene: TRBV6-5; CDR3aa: CASITGGSGNTIYF
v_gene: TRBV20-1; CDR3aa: CSARERQGADSPLHF
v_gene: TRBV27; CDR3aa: CASRPLAAGAHEQYF
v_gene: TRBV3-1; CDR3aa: CASGQGALTQPQHF
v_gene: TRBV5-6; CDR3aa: CASSPSGGAYEQYF
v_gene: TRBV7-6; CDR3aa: CASSLDTGTSGGDEQFF
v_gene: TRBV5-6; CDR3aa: CASSLGTILYTQYF
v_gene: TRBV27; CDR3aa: CASSSTPGIGNQPQHF
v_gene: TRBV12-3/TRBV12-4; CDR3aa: CASSPLRTGAADTQYF
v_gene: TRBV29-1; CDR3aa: CSVEDIRPVRTQYF
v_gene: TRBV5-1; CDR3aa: CASSPVGYGGAYNEQFF
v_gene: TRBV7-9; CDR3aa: CASSEGSGGGYTF
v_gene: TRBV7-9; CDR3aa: CASSLDGTGTGQPQHF
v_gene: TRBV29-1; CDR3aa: CSVAPRGPYEQYF
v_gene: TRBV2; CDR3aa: CASRTSVSTDTQYF
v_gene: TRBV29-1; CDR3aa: CSVITSGGPGEQYF